These 29 T cell receptor beta chains were all obtained from the same sample, sequenced in a study of OX40 agonist ivuxolimab in advanced cancers. Data came from immunoSEQ multiplex PCR; TCRdb stores just in-frame clones and leaves some out. The top ten clones hold under 4% of a sample with just under 20,000 clones, about four fifths of them seen once. The material sequenced was CD4+ or CD8+ T cells sorted from blood, taken in a trial of the OX40 agonist ivuxolimab. These receptors were taken from an adult with an advanced solid tumor such as melanoma, head and neck, liver or kidney cancer.

This clone was recorded only once. CDR3: CASSDRGQSSYNSPLHF. DNA of the CDR3: TGTGCCAGCAGTGACCGGGGCCAGAGCTCCTATAATTCACCCCTCCACTTT. The chain recombines TRBV2 with TRBJ1-6, with a weak D call TRBD1 (5 bases). The germline gives CDR1 SNHLY, CDR2 FYNNEI. The V gene lost 3 bases and the J gene lost 0 bases, with 12 bases spanning the gap. The CDR3 is 17 residues long.

The chain employs TRBV5-5 and TRBJ1-5; 9 bases map to TRBD1. The CDR3 has 15 amino acids. Germline CDR1 is SGHKS and CDR2 is YYEKEE (reference sequence). V gave up 5 bases and J gave up 5 bases; unmatched junction bases: 8. The CDR3 bases are TGTGCCAGCAGACAGACAGGGGGGAATGATCAGCCCCAGCATTTT. Amino acid sequence: CASRQTGGNDQPQHF.

This sequence joins TRBV11-2 and TRBJ1-1; D is possibly TRBD1 (6 bases). The germline V gene has CDR1 SGHAT and CDR2 FQNNGV. The germline V and J ends were trimmed by 5 bases and 6 bases, with 16 bases remaining between them. The CDR3 has 14 residues. CDR3 sequence: CASSLRTTGPEAFF. For the CDR3, the DNA is TGTGCCAGCAGCCTACGGACTACAGGGCCTGAAGCTTTCTTT.

The chain carries TRBV19 and TRBJ2-5; D not resolved. There are 17 residues in the CDR3. The germline gives CDR1 LNHDA, CDR2 SQIVND (reference sequence). Deletions cut 6 bases from V and 2 bases from J, with 22 bases between. This CDR3 reads CASSSIWGAVSQETQYF. DNA for the CDR3: TGTGCCAGTAGCTCGATTTGGGGTGCTGTTTCTCAAGAGACCCAGTACTTC.

J is TRBJ1-5 and V is TRBV4-2; no reliable D call. Germline CDR1 LGHNA, CDR2 YNFKEQ. The CDR3 is made up of 16 amino acids. Trimming cost V 0 bases and J 4 bases, with 13 bases left between them. CDR3 bases: TGTGCCAGCAGCCAAGATCTCTGGGGATCAAATCAGCCCCAGCATTTT. Its translation: CASSQDLWGSNQPQHF.

The sample holds a few counts of this clone. This rearrangement joins TRBV21-1 to TRBJ2-6; the table calls TRBD1, which could not be checked here. TRBV21-1 is a recognized pseudogene. The CDR3 totals 16 residues. In DNA form, the CDR3 reads TGTGCCAGCAGCAGACAAACAGGGATTGGGGCCAACGTCCTGACTTTC. Translation gives CASSRQTGIGANVLTF.

DNA for the CDR3: TGTGCCAGCAGCCGGGACCCGGGACAGGGAGTCAATGAGCAGTTCTTC. This encodes CASSRDPGQGVNEQFF. The chain employs TRBV6-4 and TRBJ2-1, with TRBD1 identical over 9 bases. The germline CDR1 and CDR2 sequences are MRHNA and SNTAGT. CDR3 length equals 16 residues. The ends lost 6 bases at V and 6 bases at J; junction bases unmatched: 12.

The rearrangement links TRBV7-7 to TRBJ2-2; D unresolved. The V gene lost 0 bases and the J gene lost 5 bases, with 10 bases spanning the gap. The V gene's germline CDR1 is SSHAT and CDR2 FNYEAQ (reference sequence). The CDR3 runs 15 residues. The CDR3: CASSLAGSPTGELFF. The CDR3 DNA reads as TGTGCCAGCAGCTTAGCCGGCAGCCCTACCGGGGAGCTGTTTTTT.

V usage is TRBV19 and J usage is TRBJ1-5, with D uncertain. CDR1 is LNHDA and CDR2 is SQIVND in the germline V gene (reference sequence). This CDR3 has 15 residues. The ends were cut back, 1 base at V and 2 bases at J, with 9 bases in the middle. The CDR3 nucleotides are TGTGCCAGTAGTATAGGGAATTTGGGCAATCAGCCCCAGCATTTT. Its translation is CASSIGNLGNQPQHF. The full variable domain, completed using reference TRBV19 and TRBJ1-5, is DGGITQSPKYLFRKEGQNVTLSCEQNLNHDAMYWYRQDPGQGLRLIYYSQIVNDFQKGDIAEGYSVSREKKESFPLTVTSAQKNPTAFYLCASSIGNLGNQPQHFGDGTRLSIL.

This clone showed up just a few times. The chain has TRBV28 and TRBJ1-2; possibly TRBD1 for D (5 bases). The V end was cut by 2 bases, the J end by 3 bases, with 7 bases between. The CDR3 has 13 residues. The germline V gene has CDR1 MDHEN and CDR2 SYDVKM. The CDR3 region has the DNA TGTGCCAGCAGTTTAATACAGGACTATGGCTACACCTTC. It specifies CASSLIQDYGYTF.

This clone was found a few times. The V call is TRBV19, the J call TRBJ1-1, with D tentatively TRBD1 (5 bases). Per the germline V gene, CDR1 is LNHDA and CDR2 is SQIVND (reference sequence). This CDR3 has 13 amino acids. Between the trimmed V and J ends, which lost 7 bases and 6 bases, there was a span of 15 bases. Here the CDR3 reads CASIDRGEAEAFF. CDR3 nucleotide sequence: TGTGCCAGTATCGACAGAGGGGAGGCTGAAGCTTTCTTT.

This chain connects TRBV11-2 to TRBJ2-1, with 8 bases fitting TRBD1. V lost 5 bases and J lost 15; bases outside the gene matches: 9. The CDR3 runs to 12 residues. Germline assignment: CDR1 SGHAT and CDR2 FQNNGV. The CDR3 region is CASSPGTGPPFF. The CDR3 region has the DNA TGTGCCAGCAGCCCCGGGACAGGCCCACCGTTCTTC.

The V and J genes are TRBV11-2 and TRBJ1-3, with no clear D. V was shortened by 3 bases and J by 1 base, with 10 bases between the two germline ends. This CDR3 contains 15 residues. Germline lookup yields CDR1 SGHAT and CDR2 FQNNGV. The CDR3 DNA is TGTGCCAGCAGCTTCCCGCCGGGGTCTGGAAACACCATATATTTT. This translates into CASSFPPGSGNTIYF.

This clone has a single count. J is TRBJ2-2 and V is TRBV7-9; tentatively, D is TRBD1 (5 bases). The CDR3 is 16 amino acids. Germline CDR1 is SEHNR and CDR2 is FQNEAQ (reference sequence). V lost 1 base and J lost 4, with 13 bases in between. CDR3 region: CASSLEGRVGTGELFF. In nucleotides, the CDR3 is TGTGCCAGCAGCTTAGAGGGCAGGGTCGGCACCGGGGAGCTGTTTTTT. Full variable domain (outside the CDR3, taken from reference TRBV7-9 and TRBJ2-2): DTGVSQNPRHKITKRGQNVTFRCDPISEHNRLYWYRQTLGQGPEFLTYFQNEAQLEKSRLLSDRFSAERPKGSFSTLEIQRTEQGDSAMYLCASSLEGRVGTGELFFGEGSRLTVL.

The gene calls are TRBV5-1 and TRBJ1-2; 7 positions agree with TRBD1. In germline, CDR1 is SGHRS, CDR2 YFSETQ. The V segment lost 1 base and the J segment 4 bases; nucleotides outside the gene matches: 4. The CDR3 extends over 14 amino acids. CDR3 in amino acids: CASSLQGESYGYTF. DNA for the CDR3: TGCGCCAGCAGCTTGCAGGGGGAGAGCTATGGCTACACCTTC.

On this clone itself: Relative to the germline gene, one junction end is altered; a read error may explain this. This chain joins TRBV29-1 and TRBJ2-5; TRBD1 matches at 8 bases. Germline V CDR1 and CDR2: SQVTM, ANQGSEA. There are 15 residues in the CDR3. CDR3 in amino acids: CSVEGTVDREEAQYF. The CDR3 DNA reads as TGCAGCGTTGAGGGTACCGTGGACAGGGAAGAGGCCCAGTACTTC.

The J gene is TRBJ2-5, the V gene TRBV7-3; possibly TRBD2 for D (5 bases). The ends were cut back, 2 bases at V and 6 bases at J, with 13 bases in the middle. The CDR3 spans 14 residues. CDR1 SGHTA and CDR2 FQGTGA come from the germline V gene. In DNA, the CDR3 is TGTGCCAGCAGCTTAGGTAGTAGCGCCCAGACCCAGTACTTC. Translated: CASSLGSSAQTQYF.

V gene TRBV29-1 combines with J gene TRBJ1-2; 9 bases are a match to TRBD1. V shed 8 bases, J shed 7 bases, and the junction held 8 bases outside the gene matches. This CDR3 has 12 residues. Per the germline V gene, CDR1 is SQVTM and CDR2 is ANQGSEA. Written as DNA, the CDR3 is TGCAGCACCCGGACAGGGGAAAGTGGCTACACCTTC. Translation: CSTRTGESGYTF.

The count of this clone is one. The genes are TRBV25-1 and TRBJ1-1; D is perhaps TRBD1 (6 bases). Trimming removed 2 bases at V and 4 bases at J, with 17 bases between. CDR1 and CDR2 from the germline V gene are MGHDK and SYGVNS. The CDR3 covers 16 residues. The CDR3 region has the DNA TGTGCCAGCAGTGAAGGGGGTCCAGGGGAGGGCACTGAAGCTTTCTTT. The encoded protein is CASSEGGPGEGTEAFF.

The chain couples TRBV28 to TRBJ2-1; 9 positions agree with TRBD1. The CDR3 length is 17 residues. Per the germline V gene, CDR1 is MDHEN and CDR2 is SYDVKM. Trimming removed 3 bases from V and 0 bases from J; junction bases left unmatched: 6. The CDR3 is CASSFSGTGSSYNEQFF. CDR3 coding DNA: TGTGCCAGCAGTTTCTCCGGGACAGGGAGCTCCTACAATGAGCAGTTCTTC.

V and J are TRBV2 and TRBJ1-5, with a tentative D call TRBD1 (5 bases). Germline CDR1 reads SNHLY; CDR2 reads FYNNEI. With 0 bases removed from V and 4 bases from J, the gap between germline ends came to 19 bases. This CDR3 contains 18 residues. The CDR3 here is CASSEALLGREENQPQHF. In DNA, the CDR3 is TGTGCCAGCAGTGAAGCGCTTTTGGGCAGGGAAGAGAATCAGCCCCAGCATTTT.

This clone was found a few times. The identical CDR3 is also encoded by other nucleotide sequences in the sample. This chain joins TRBV6-5 and TRBJ1-5; TRBD1 agrees at 8 bases. Germline-derived CDR1 and CDR2 are MNHEY and SVGAGI. The V segment lost 6 bases and the J segment 1 base; nucleotides outside the gene matches: 5. This CDR3 is 15 amino acids long. DNA of the CDR3: TGTGCCAGCAGACCACAGGGGGGGAGCAATCAGCCCCAGCATTTT. Translation: CASRPQGGSNQPQHF.

This clone appeared a few times. This chain connects TRBV7-9 to TRBJ2-5, with unresolved D. CDR3 length equals 18 residues. The V end was cut by 0 bases, the J end by 0 bases, with 17 bases between. Germline assignment: CDR1 SEHNR and CDR2 FQNEAQ (reference sequence). Written as DNA, the CDR3 is TGTGCCAGCAGCTTAGCGAAGAGATTGGCGGCCCACCAAGAGACCCAGTACTTC. Its translation is CASSLAKRLAAHQETQYF.

This clone appeared once. CDR3 in amino acids: CARSQGTDSYEQYF. The CDR3 DNA sequence: TGTGCCAGAAGCCAGGGAACAGACTCCTACGAGCAGTACTTC. This chain uses TRBV5-3 with TRBJ2-7, with a tentative D call TRBD1 (5 bases). TRBV5-3 is noted as an ORF with a role that remains uncertain. The V end was cut by 4 bases, the J end by 0 bases, with 11 bases between. The CDR3 runs 14 residues.

The chain recombines TRBV11-2 with TRBJ1-1, with D possibly being TRBD1 (5 bases). V shed 1 base and J shed 5 bases, with 14 bases lying between them. The CDR3 runs to 15 residues. Germline CDR1 SGHAT, CDR2 FQNNGV. CDR3 amino acids: CASSLAGMQGTEAFF. The CDR3 DNA is TGTGCCAGCAGCTTAGCAGGGATGCAGGGAACTGAAGCTTTCTTT.

The V gene is TRBV19, the J gene TRBJ2-3; D unclear. The germline gives CDR1 LNHDA, CDR2 SQIVND (reference sequence). The CDR3 runs 13 residues. V lost 0 bases and J lost 6, with 7 bases in between. The CDR3 bases are TGTGCCAGTAGTATAGATCTTGTGGATACGCAGTATTTT. Encoded protein: CASSIDLVDTQYF.

The chain combines TRBV4-3 with TRBJ2-6; no clear D gene. Germline V lookup: CDR1 LGHNA, CDR2 YSLEER. Trimming shortened V by 0 bases and J by 4 bases, and 10 bases separated the two germline ends. The CDR3 loop spans 16 amino acids. The CDR3 spells CASSQDDTVGANVLTF. The CDR3 nucleotides read TGCGCCAGCAGCCAAGACGACACCGTGGGGGCCAACGTCCTGACTTTC.

This clone has only a few counts. The J gene is TRBJ2-1, the V gene TRBV6-1; D is possibly TRBD2 (5 bases). This CDR3 has 13 residues. CDR1 is MNHNS, CDR2 SASEGT, per germline. Trimming shortened V by 6 bases and J by 0 bases, and 6 bases separated the two germline ends. CDR3 sequence (DNA): TGTGCCAGCAGGGGAGCCTCCTACAATGAGCAGTTCTTC. Translating it yields CASRGASYNEQFF.

This clone appeared once. V usage is TRBV28 and J usage is TRBJ1-5; D uncertain. The CDR3 contains 12 residues. Germline lookup yields CDR1 MDHEN and CDR2 SYDVKM. V was shortened by 3 bases and J by 6 bases, with 6 bases between the two germline ends. CDR3 in DNA: TGTGCCAGCAGTTTCTTAACTCAGCCCCAGCATTTT. Its translation: CASSFLTQPQHF.